A single T cell receptor beta chain is shown here with its context. The target antigen is unknown. This sequence may be a read error, since a much larger clone differs from it by one base. The data belong to a study of Graves' ophthalmopathy and Graves' hyperthyroidism. Study observations and caveats: Thyroid clonotypes that were expanded above 0.001 frequency mostly also appeared in blood. Ophthalmopathy progression cases were predicted by the model with 70.59% sensitivity and approximately 74% specificity.

Amplification of the TCR beta CDR3 regions used RNA transcripts (as template). Investigators did first-round RT-PCR with HTBI primers, then second-round multiplex PCR. TCRdb re-analysed the multiplex PCR reads in MiXCR, keeping a single row per CDR3 protein. The sample gives under 350,000 distinct CDR3 sequences, roughly 15% of which show up once; roughly an eighth is in the top ten. This CDR3 has 16 amino acids. Germline loops: CDR1 SGHRS, CDR2 YFSETQ. The authors diagnosed from clinical symptoms, serum thyroxine, TRAb, thyroid ultrasound and orbital computed tomography. The rearrangement joins TRBV5-1 to TRBJ1-6; 8 nucleotides agree with TRBD1. This TCR was recovered from an adult man with Graves' ophthalmopathy. The material sequenced was peripheral blood. In nucleotides, the CDR3 is TGCGCCAGCAACTTGAAAGGACAGGGCGGTAATTCACCCCTCCACTTT. Protein sequence: CASNLKGQGGNSPLHF. The full variable domain, in which reference TRBV5-1 and TRBJ1-6 provide the parts outside the CDR3, is KAGVTQTPRYLIKTRGQQVTLSCSPISGHRSVSWYQQTPGQGLQFLFEYFSETQRNKGNFPGRFSGRQFSNSRSEMNVSTLELGDSALYLCASNLKGQGGNSPLHFGNGTRLTVT.